The 20 T cell receptor beta chains presented below share a single source sample, sequenced in a study of blood T cell repertoires in COVID-19. Repertoires were generated with immunoSEQ multiplex PCR, while TCRdb's copy carries only in-frame clones and drops some. The sample has 100,000 to 150,000 clones, 85% seen once; the top ten hold around 27%. Sequencing was carried out using peripheral blood. The source is a woman of 80 years or more with acute or convalescent COVID-19.

The chain combines TRBV9 with TRBJ1-2; D remains unclear. The germline V gene encodes CDR1 SGDLS and CDR2 YYNGEE. V was trimmed by 2 bases and J by 6 bases, leaving 11 bases between them. The CDR3 contains 13 residues. The CDR3 reads CASSVRPGHGYTF. The DNA of the CDR3 is TGTGCCAGCAGCGTTAGGCCAGGCCATGGCTACACCTTC.

This chain uses TRBV5-4 with TRBJ2-3; perhaps TRBD2 as D (6 bases). Trimming cost V 3 bases and J 2 bases, with 16 bases left between them. This CDR3 comprises 16 residues. Germline V gives CDR1 SGHNT, CDR2 YYREEE (reference sequence). The CDR3 DNA sequence: TGTGCCAGCAGCTGGACGCCGGAGGGGTACACAGATACGCAGTATTTT. Protein sequence: CASSWTPEGYTDTQYF.

The rearrangement joins TRBV7-2 to TRBJ2-2; D unresolved. CDR1 and CDR2 from the germline V gene are SGHTA and FQGNSA. The CDR3 sequence is 13 residues long. The V end was cut by 5 bases, the J end by 3 bases, with 7 bases between. CDR3 sequence reads: CASSRQYTGELFF. For the CDR3, the DNA is TGTGCCAGCAGCCGTCAGTACACCGGGGAGCTGTTTTTT.

The table lists this clone with a count of one. CDR3 nucleotide sequence: TGTGCCACCAGCCAGGGGGCAGGGTTAGGAAACACCATATATTTT. Translating gives CATSQGAGLGNTIYF. V gene TRBV15 combines with J gene TRBJ1-3; 8 nucleotides match TRBD1. The CDR3 spans 15 residues. Trimming took 5 bases from V and 4 from J; bases not matched to a gene: 7. Germline CDR1 LNHNV, CDR2 YYDKDF (reference sequence).

The V gene is TRBV20-1, the J gene TRBJ1-1; D is undetermined. Looked up from germline, CDR1 is DFQATT and CDR2 is SNEGSKA (reference sequence). Trimming removed 5 bases at V and 4 bases at J, with 8 bases between. The CDR3 runs to 11 residues. Written as DNA, the CDR3 is TGCAGTGCTCAAAGAGGCACTGAAGCTTTCTTT. It yields the protein CSAQRGTEAFF.

This chain uses TRBV7-2 with TRBJ2-6; D is uncertain. This CDR3 region has 16 residues. Germline V gives CDR1 SGHTA, CDR2 FQGNSA. V was pared by 6 bases and J by 0 bases, with 12 bases between. The CDR3 coding sequence is TGTGCCAGCAGTTCTAGGTCCGGCTCTGGGGCCAACGTCCTGACTTTC. Amino acids: CASSSRSGSGANVLTF.

CDR3 sequence reads: CASKSRVDAEAFF. CDR3 DNA: TGTGCCAGTAAAAGCAGGGTGGATGCTGAAGCTTTCTTT. The chain links TRBV19 to TRBJ1-1; TRBD1 might be the D (5 bases). The CDR3 contains 13 residues. V lost 7 bases and J lost 6, with 15 bases in between. CDR1 and CDR2 from the germline V gene are LNHDA and SQIVND (reference sequence).

This clone showed up just once. J is TRBJ1-1 and V is TRBV7-2; no reliable D call. The germline V gene has CDR1 SGHTA and CDR2 FQGNSA. Trimming took off 5 bases at V and 0 bases at J, with 16 bases between the two ends. The CDR3 has 16 residues. The chain's CDR3 is CASSLIPSAMNTEAFF. CDR3 in DNA: TGTGCCAGCAGCCTAATTCCTTCCGCCATGAACACTGAAGCTTTCTTT. The entire variable domain, with the rest obtained from reference TRBV7-2 and TRBJ1-1, is as follows: GAGVSQSPSNKVTEKGKDVELRCDPISGHTALYWYRQSLGQGLEFLIYFQGNSAPDKSGLPSDRFSAERTGGSVSTLTIQRTQQEDSAVYLCASSLIPSAMNTEAFFGQGTRLTVV.

The chain carries TRBV9 and TRBJ1-1; tentatively, D is TRBD1 (5 bases). Germline V gene data show CDR1 as SGDLS and CDR2 as YYNGEE. The ends were cut back, 4 bases at V and 5 bases at J, with 18 bases in the middle. CDR3 length: 15 amino acids. CDR3 region: CASSRGVSGETEAFF. CDR3 nucleotide sequence: TGTGCCAGCAGCCGGGGGGTTAGTGGAGAAACTGAAGCTTTCTTT.

CDR3 DNA: TGTGCCAGCAGTCCTTCTCTTGGCGGGGCCCAGTTCTTC. It codes for CASSPSLGGAQFF. This chain links TRBV2 with TRBJ2-1, with D perhaps TRBD2 (6 bases). The CDR3 spans 13 residues. CDR1 and CDR2 (germline): SNHLY, FYNNEI. V lost 5 bases and J 13 bases, leaving 18 bases between the germline ends.

The chain combines TRBV18 with TRBJ1-1, with D unclear. V lost 6 bases, J lost 0 bases, and 11 bases lay in between. Germline V CDR1 and CDR2: KGHSH, LQKENI. This CDR3 contains 14 residues. The CDR3 bases are TGTGCCAGCTCCCGCAATCAGGTGAACACTGAAGCTTTCTTT. This translates into CASSRNQVNTEAFF.

The V call is TRBV5-1, the J call TRBJ1-1, with a possible D match to TRBD1 (5 bases). V was pared by 7 bases and J by 4 bases, with 14 bases between. The CDR3 sequence is 13 residues long. Per the germline V gene, CDR1 is SGHRS and CDR2 is YFSETQ. The CDR3 here is CASRKLGGTEAFF. DNA of the CDR3: TGCGCCAGCCGAAAACTGGGGGGCACTGAAGCTTTCTTT.

The chain employs TRBV6-5 and TRBJ1-2; D is unresolved. V lost 8 bases, J lost 5 bases, and 12 bases lay in between. The germline CDR1 and CDR2 sequences are MNHEY and SVGAGI. This CDR3 has 12 residues. The chain's CDR3 is CASARERYGYTF. CDR3 nucleotides: TGTGCCAGCGCTCGAGAGCGGTATGGCTACACCTTC.

V and J are TRBV14 and TRBJ2-7, with TRBD1 identical over 8 bases. This CDR3 spans 16 amino acids. Germline-derived CDR1 and CDR2 are SGHDN and FVKESK. V gave up 4 bases and J gave up 4 bases; unmatched junction bases: 12. The CDR3 DNA follows: TGTGCCAGCAGCCCCCCCGGGACAGGATGGGGTTACGAGCAGTACTTC. This translates into CASSPPGTGWGYEQYF.

The V and J genes are TRBV7-9 and TRBJ1-3, with 7 bases lining up with TRBD1. Losses at the gene ends were 6 bases for V and 2 bases for J; bases not matched to a gene: 10. The CDR3 has 16 residues. Germline V CDR1 and CDR2: SEHNR, FQNEAQ (reference sequence). The CDR3 here is CASRPKGQAAGNTIYF. The CDR3 DNA follows: TGTGCCAGCAGGCCTAAAGGACAGGCAGCTGGAAACACCATATATTTT.

The chain links TRBV11-2 to TRBJ1-4; weak D call: TRBD1 (6 bases). The CDR3 consists of 15 residues. Trimming stripped 5 bases from V and 6 bases from J, with 16 bases between. Germline V CDR1 and CDR2: SGHAT, FQNNGV. The DNA for the CDR3 is TGTGCCAGCAGCCCAGATCCGGACAGTTATGAAAAACTGTTTTTT. Its protein product is CASSPDPDSYEKLFF. The variable domain in full, completed from reference TRBV11-2 and TRBJ1-4, reads EAGVAQSPRYKIIEKRQSVAFWCNPISGHATLYWYQQILGQGPKLLIQFQNNGVVDDSQLPKDRFSAERLKGVDSTLKIQPAKLEDSAVYLCASSPDPDSYEKLFFGSGTQLSVL.

The chain combines TRBV27 with TRBJ2-2; 7 bases are a match to TRBD1. The CDR3 extends over 17 amino acids. V was clipped by 3 bases and J by 4 bases; unmatched bases: 11. The germline CDR1 and CDR2 sequences are MNHEY and SMNVEV (reference sequence). CDR3 protein: CASSFLRTGIPTGELFF. The DNA for the CDR3 is TGTGCCAGCAGTTTCCTTCGGACAGGAATCCCCACCGGGGAGCTGTTTTTT.

This clone has only one observation. The chain carries TRBV7-9 and TRBJ2-3; tentative D call: TRBD1 (7 bases). Germline values: CDR1 SEHNR, CDR2 FQNEAQ (reference sequence). The CDR3 runs 14 residues. The germline V and J ends were trimmed by 5 bases and 3 bases, with 12 bases remaining between them. For the CDR3, the DNA is TGTGCCAGCAGCCAGGAGGGGGCAACAGATACGCAGTATTTT. Translating it yields CASSQEGATDTQYF.

The chain joins TRBV3-1 (or the pseudogene TRBV3-2) to TRBJ2-2; TRBD2 agrees at 8 bases. J was trimmed by 0 bases and V by 4 bases; bases with no gene match: 7. The CDR3 is 17 amino acids. Germline assignment: CDR1 LGHDT and CDR2 YNNKEL (reference sequence). The CDR3 sequence: CASSRGQRGSNTGELFF. CDR3 in DNA: TGTGCCAGCAGCCGTGGCCAGCGGGGGTCGAACACCGGGGAGCTGTTTTTT.

The rearrangement uses TRBV14 and TRBJ1-1, with D hard to call. Germline V CDR1 and CDR2: SGHDN, FVKESK. The CDR3 has 13 amino acids. The V end was cut by 4 bases, the J end by 2 bases, with 8 bases between. The CDR3 DNA follows: TGTGCCAGCAGCCGAGACTTCAACACTGAAGCTTTCTTT. It yields the protein CASSRDFNTEAFF.